A selection of T cell receptor beta chains follows, all from one sample in a study of blood T cell repertoires in COVID-19. Some clones are missing from TCRdb's copy, which holds only in-frame ones; the method was immunoSEQ multiplex PCR. The sample comprises under 400,000 clones, about 86% of which are singletons, and 4% to 5.5% rests with the top ten. Sequencing was performed on PBMCs or T cells enriched from blood (not recorded which). Source of these receptors: a woman aged 40 to 50 with acute COVID-19. The CDR3 runs from the conserved cysteine through the conserved F or W. The order of the fields is clone size, V gene, J gene, D gene, CDR3 protein, CDR3 DNA. D genes are given only for firm matches. A row's size may be missing; if present it is once, few, many or a size class.

>once|TRBV7-8|TRBJ2-7|TRBD1
CASSPPWRDRGYEQYF
TGTGCCAGCAGCCCGCCTTGGCGGGACAGGGGGTACGAGCAGTACTTC
>few|TRBV7-8|TRBJ1-2|TRBD1
CASSPGTAAGYGYTF
TGTGCCAGCAGCCCGGGGACAGCGGCGGGCTATGGCTACACCTTC
>.|TRBV2|TRBJ1-1|.
CASMAGTEAFF
TGTGCCAGCATGGCGGGGACTGAAGCTTTCTTT
>.|TRBV6-4|TRBJ1-2|.
CASSDAGKSYTF
TGTGCCAGCAGTGATGCGGGGAAGAGCTACACCTTC
>few|TRBV9|TRBJ2-2|.
CASGASTGELFF
TGTGCCAGTGGGGCCAGTACCGGGGAGCTGTTTTTT
>.|TRBV28|TRBJ2-1|TRBD2
CASSFIPKGWREGYNEQFF
TGTGCCAGCAGTTTTATACCTAAGGGGTGGCGGGAGGGCTACAATGAGCAGTTCTTC
>.|TRBV6-5|TRBJ1-5|.
CASRGAGASNQPQHF
TGTGCCAGCAGGGGGGCAGGGGCTAGCAATCAGCCCCAGCATTTT
>.|TRBV27|TRBJ1-4|.
CASRTQGWGEKLFF
TGTGCCAGCAGGACACAGGGTTGGGGTGAAAAACTGTTTTTT
>.|TRBV6-4|TRBJ1-5|.
CASSVDINQPQHF
TGTGCCAGCAGTGTAGACATCAATCAGCCCCAGCATTTT
>.|TRBV5-1|TRBJ1-2|.
CASSLGQNYGYTF
TGCGCCAGCAGCTTAGGACAGAACTATGGCTACACCTTC
>.|TRBV6-2/TRBV6-3|TRBJ2-2|TRBD1
CASSITGTGTGELFF
TGTGCCAGCAGCATAACGGGGACAGGGACCGGGGAGCTGTTTTTT
>.|TRBV5-1|TRBJ1-2|.
CASSRTGQGNNLVGYTF
TGCGCCAGCAGTCGCACAGGGCAGGGCAATAATCTCGTAGGCTACACCTTC
>.|TRBV6-5|TRBJ2-2|.
CASSYESLRGELFF
TGTGCCAGCAGTTACGAGTCACTTCGAGGGGAGCTGTTTTTT
>once|TRBV19|TRBJ1-4|TRBD1
CASSIGGQGILFF
TGTGCCAGTAGTATTGGCGGACAGGGGATACTGTTTTTT
>.|TRBV27|TRBJ1-2|TRBD1
CASSTGTDKYGYTF
TGTGCCAGCAGCACCGGGACAGATAAATATGGCTACACCTTC
>.|TRBV7-2|TRBJ2-2|TRBD2
CASSLDDGLVVDTGELFF
TGTGCCAGCAGCTTAGATGATGGACTAGTAGTTGACACCGGGGAGCTGTTTTTT
>.|TRBV28|TRBJ1-6|.
CASSLPVIDSPLHF
TGTGCCAGCAGTCTCCCGGTCATTGATTCACCCCTCCACTTT
>.|TRBV6-2/TRBV6-3|TRBJ2-5|TRBD2
CASSYLSGGGETQYF
TGTGCCAGCAGTTACCTCAGCGGGGGTGGGGAGACCCAGTACTTC
>.|TRBV20-1|TRBJ2-3|.
CSASSLGLTLDTQYF
TGCAGTGCTAGTTCTCTCGGGTTGACGTTAGATACGCAGTATTTT
>.|TRBV6-5|TRBJ2-1|.
CASSYLSFSNEQFF
TGTGCCAGCAGTTATCTTAGCTTCTCCAATGAGCAGTTCTTC
>.|TRBV7-9|TRBJ2-1|TRBD1
CASSFDRGSYNEQFF
TGTGCCAGCAGCTTCGACAGGGGGTCCTACAATGAGCAGTTCTTC
>.|TRBV5-4|TRBJ1-3|.
CASSPGGTASSGNTIYF
TGTGCCAGCAGCCCCGGCGGGACTGCCTCCTCTGGAAACACCATATATTTT
>.|TRBV12-5|TRBJ2-1|TRBD2
CASGLVAGGGMLF
TGTGCTAGTGGTTTGGTAGCGGGCGGGGGGATGCTCTTC
>.|TRBV4-1|TRBJ1-4|TRBD1
CASSQGGTGEREKLFF
TGCGCCAGCAGCCAAGGGGGAACAGGGGAGCGGGAAAAACTGTTTTTT
>once|TRBV11-3|TRBJ2-1|TRBD2
CASSLRRAGGPLDEQFF
TGTGCCAGCAGCTTAAGGAGAGCGGGAGGGCCTCTCGATGAGCAGTTCTTC
>.|TRBV19|TRBJ1-6|.
CASSISRFRRGNSPLHF
TGTGCCAGTAGTATTTCCCGGTTTCGCCGGGGGAATTCACCCCTCCACTTT
>.|TRBV7-9|TRBJ1-4|TRBD1
CASRRTGINEKLFF
TGTGCCAGCCGACGGACAGGGATTAATGAAAAACTGTTTTTT
>.|TRBV28|TRBJ2-5|TRBD1
CASTSYRGHQETQYF
TGTGCCAGCACCTCTTACAGGGGCCACCAAGAGACCCAGTACTTC
>.|TRBV7-2|TRBJ2-3|TRBD2
CASSLVGVGAGGPKDTQYF
TGTGCCAGCAGCTTAGTTGGCGTTGGGGCGGGAGGGCCTAAAGATACGCAGTATTTT
>few|TRBV9|TRBJ1-5|.
CASSVGVEAGPQHF
TGTGCCAGCAGCGTAGGGGTAGAGGCGGGGCCCCAGCATTTT
>.|TRBV2|TRBJ2-3|.
CASIPGEFTDTQYF
TGTGCCAGCATCCCAGGGGAATTCACAGATACGCAGTATTTT
>few|TRBV7-2|TRBJ2-1|TRBD2
CASSLVPSGGDNEQFF
TGTGCCAGCAGCTTAGTTCCTAGCGGGGGGGACAATGAGCAGTTCTTC
>.|TRBV19|TRBJ2-7|TRBD1
CASSEIARDREYYEQYF
TGTGCCAGTAGTGAGATTGCTCGGGACAGGGAATACTACGAGCAGTACTTC
>.|TRBV7-2|TRBJ2-4|TRBD2
CASSSTSGRAGNIQYF
TGTGCCAGCAGCTCTACTAGCGGGAGGGCTGGAAACATTCAGTACTTC
>.|TRBV2|TRBJ2-3|.
CASSAAVISRFGSTDTQYF
TGTGCCAGCAGTGCAGCGGTAATAAGCAGGTTCGGAAGCACAGATACGCAGTATTTT
>.|TRBV9|TRBJ2-3|.
CASSVVGHYTDTQYF
TGTGCCAGCAGCGTAGTTGGTCACTACACAGATACGCAGTATTTT
>.|TRBV28|TRBJ1-2|.
CASSLTGVGGYTF
TGTGCCAGCAGTTTGACAGGTGTGGGTGGCTACACCTTC
>.|TRBV7-2|TRBJ2-2|TRBD2
CASSLAFGTTNTGELFF
TGTGCCAGCAGCTTAGCCTTCGGGACTACGAACACCGGGGAGCTGTTTTTT
>.|TRBV2|TRBJ2-1|TRBD2
CASSVASGKGYNEQFF
TGTGCCAGCAGTGTGGCTAGCGGGAAGGGTTACAATGAGCAGTTCTTC
>.|TRBV7-9|TRBJ1-1|.
CASSLILNTEAFF
TGTGCCAGCAGCTTAATCCTTAACACTGAAGCTTTCTTT
>.|TRBV7-9|TRBJ2-7|.
CASSSSPPGRDPDEQYF
TGTGCCAGCAGCTCTAGCCCGCCGGGCCGTGATCCGGATGAGCAGTACTTC
>once|TRBV7-9|TRBJ2-3|.
CASSLAPGLGTDTQYF
TGTGCCAGCAGCTTAGCGCCAGGACTTGGGACAGATACGCAGTATTTT
>.|TRBV4-1|TRBJ2-7|TRBD2
CASSRGLDSYEQYF
TGCGCCAGCAGCCGGGGACTAGATTCGTACGAGCAGTACTTC
>.|TRBV19|TRBJ1-5|.
CASSIKQAHMVQPQHF
TGTGCCAGTAGTATCAAACAGGCTCACATGGTTCAGCCCCAGCATTTT
>.|TRBV28|TRBJ1-1|TRBD1
CASRTGMNTEAFF
TGTGCCAGCAGGACAGGGATGAACACTGAAGCTTTCTTT
>.|TRBV28|TRBJ1-4|.
CASSSRQVSEKLFF
TGTGCCAGCAGTTCCCGACAGGTGTCCGAAAAACTGTTTTTT
>.|TRBV9|TRBJ2-7|.
CASSGSWGPGYEQYF
TGTGCCAGCAGCGGCTCGTGGGGCCCTGGTTACGAGCAGTACTTC
>.|TRBV15|TRBJ2-2|.
CATSITNTGELFF
TGTGCCACCAGCATCACGAACACCGGGGAGCTGTTTTTT
>.|TRBV5-3|TRBJ1-3|TRBD1
CARSLVWARGFSGNTIYF
TGTGCCAGAAGCTTGGTTTGGGCCAGGGGGTTCTCTGGAAACACCATATATTTT
>.|TRBV15|TRBJ2-1|TRBD1
CATSRDPGQGVDEQFF
TGTGCCACCAGCAGAGATCCGGGACAGGGGGTAGATGAGCAGTTCTTC
>.|TRBV13|TRBJ2-3|TRBD2
CASSPLRGGLDTQYF
TGTGCCAGCAGCCCCTTACGGGGGGGTTTAGATACGCAGTATTTT
>.|TRBV28|TRBJ1-4|.
CASSGMGAGEKLFF
TGTGCCAGCAGTGGGATGGGGGCCGGTGAAAAACTGTTTTTT
>.|TRBV9|TRBJ1-4|.
CASSVGVGAEKLFF
TGTGCCAGCAGCGTAGGTGTGGGGGCTGAAAAACTGTTTTTT
>.|TRBV10-3|TRBJ1-1|.
CAISVSGRANTEAFF
TGTGCCATCAGTGTCTCCGGGAGAGCGAACACTGAAGCTTTCTTT
>.|TRBV7-2|TRBJ2-7|TRBD2
CASSSRLAATRYEQYF
TGTGCCAGCAGCTCCCGACTAGCGGCAACTAGATACGAGCAGTACTTC
>.|TRBV25-1|TRBJ2-5|TRBD2
CASSPPGGLETQYF
TGTGCCAGCAGTCCCCCGGGGGGGTTGGAGACCCAGTACTTC
>.|TRBV18|TRBJ2-5|TRBD1
CASSLGTGGQETQYF
TGTGCCAGCTCACTCGGGACAGGGGGCCAAGAGACCCAGTACTTC
>few|TRBV7-9|TRBJ2-5|TRBD2
CASSQGLAGARETQYF
TGTGCCAGCAGCCAAGGACTAGCGGGAGCTCGAGAGACCCAGTACTTC
>once|TRBV6-5|TRBJ1-6|TRBD1
CASRGQGLNSPLHF
TGTGCCAGCAGAGGACAGGGTCTTAATTCACCCCTCCACTTT